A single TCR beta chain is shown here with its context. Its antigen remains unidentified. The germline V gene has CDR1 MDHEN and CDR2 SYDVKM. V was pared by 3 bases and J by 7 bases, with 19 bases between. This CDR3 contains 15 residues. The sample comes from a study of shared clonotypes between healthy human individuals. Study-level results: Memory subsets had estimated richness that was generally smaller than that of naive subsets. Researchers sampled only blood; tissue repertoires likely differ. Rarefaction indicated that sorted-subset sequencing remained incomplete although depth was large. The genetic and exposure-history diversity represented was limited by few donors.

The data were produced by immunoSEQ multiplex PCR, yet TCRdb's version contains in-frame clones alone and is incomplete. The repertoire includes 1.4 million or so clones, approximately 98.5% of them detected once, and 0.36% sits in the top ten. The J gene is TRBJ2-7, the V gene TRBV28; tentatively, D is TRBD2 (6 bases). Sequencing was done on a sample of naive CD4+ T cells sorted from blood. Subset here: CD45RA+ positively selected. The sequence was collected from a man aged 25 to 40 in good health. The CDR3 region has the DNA TGTGCCAGCAGTTTTGACGGGGGAAGACTCGGGGAGCAGTACTTC. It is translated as CASSFDGGRLGEQYF.